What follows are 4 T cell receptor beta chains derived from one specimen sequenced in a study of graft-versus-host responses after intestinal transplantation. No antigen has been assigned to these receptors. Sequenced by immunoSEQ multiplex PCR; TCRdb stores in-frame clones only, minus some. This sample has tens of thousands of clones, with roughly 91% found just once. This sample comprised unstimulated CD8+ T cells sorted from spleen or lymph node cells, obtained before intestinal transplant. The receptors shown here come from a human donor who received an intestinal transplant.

The CDR3 DNA reads TGTGCCTGGACGCGTTACGGGGAAACCTACGAGCAGTACTTC. Its translation is CAWTRYGETYEQYF. The V gene is TRBV30, the J gene TRBJ2-7, with TRBD2 as a possible D gene (5 bases). This CDR3 region has 14 residues. The V gene's germline CDR1 is GTSNPN and CDR2 SVGIG (reference sequence). V lost 4 bases and J 2 bases, leaving 15 bases between the germline ends. Based on the CDR3 plus reference TRBV30 and TRBJ2-7, the full variable domain is SQTIHQWPATLVQPVGSPLSLECTVEGTSNPNLYWYRQAAGRGLQLLFYSVGIGQISSEVPQNLSASRPQDRQFILSSKKLLLSDSGFYLCAWTRYGETYEQYFGPGTRLTVT.

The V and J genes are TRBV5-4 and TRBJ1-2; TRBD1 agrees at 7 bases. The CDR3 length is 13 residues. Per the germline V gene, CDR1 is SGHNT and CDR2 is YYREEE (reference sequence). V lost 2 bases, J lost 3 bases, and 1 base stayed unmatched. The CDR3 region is CASSFRGDYGYTF. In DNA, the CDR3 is TGTGCCAGCAGCTTCAGGGGGGACTATGGCTACACCTTC.

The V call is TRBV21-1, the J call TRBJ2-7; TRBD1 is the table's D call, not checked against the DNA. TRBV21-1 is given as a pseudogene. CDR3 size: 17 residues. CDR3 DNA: TGTGCCAGCAGTCCCAGGGGGAAGGGGGCGCCTCAACGCGAGCAGTACTTC. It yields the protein CASSPRGKGAPQREQYF.

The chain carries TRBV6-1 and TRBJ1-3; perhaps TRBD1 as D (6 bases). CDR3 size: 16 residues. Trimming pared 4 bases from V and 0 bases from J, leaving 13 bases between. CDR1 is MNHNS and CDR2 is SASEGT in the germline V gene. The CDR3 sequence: CASSGDTGFSGNTIYF. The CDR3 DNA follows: TGTGCCAGCAGTGGGGACACCGGATTCTCTGGAAACACCATATATTTT.